The 10 T cell receptor beta chains in this list originate from one sample, sequenced in a study of blood T cell repertoires in COVID-19. Measured with immunoSEQ multiplex PCR; TCRdb has only the in-frame clones, and not every one. The sample lists some 270,000 clones, over 75% occurring once. Sequenced input: PBMCs or T cells enriched from blood (not recorded which). Receptor source: a woman aged 25 to 39 who had recovered from COVID-19.

The chain couples TRBV7-9 to TRBJ2-3, with TRBD1 identical over 9 bases. The CDR3 loop spans 15 amino acids. The V and J ends lost 2 bases and 1 base, in that order; junction bases with no gene match: 1. Germline V CDR1 and CDR2: SEHNR, FQNEAQ (reference sequence). CDR3 DNA sequence: TGTGCCAGCAGCTTAAGGACAGGGGGCACAGATACGCAGTATTTT. Translating it yields CASSLRTGGTDTQYF.

V and J are TRBV11-2 and TRBJ2-3, with D unclear. Germline-derived CDR1 and CDR2 are SGHAT and FQNNGV. The CDR3 sequence is 13 residues long. Trimming removed 4 bases at V and 1 base at J, with 6 bases between. The CDR3 loop is CASSSPGTDTQYF. CDR3 DNA sequence: TGTGCCAGCAGCTCTCCAGGCACAGATACGCAGTATTTT.

This clone came up a few times. The rearrangement joins TRBV5-1 to TRBJ1-4; TRBD1 matches 8 bases. V dropped 6 bases and J dropped 1; count of bases not matched to a gene: 8. CDR1 is SGHRS, CDR2 YFSETQ, per germline. The CDR3 loop spans 16 amino acids. In DNA, the CDR3 is TGCGCCAGCACCGCAGGGGGCGGACAAACTAATGAAAAACTGTTTTTT. Protein: CASTAGGGQTNEKLFF.

This chain connects TRBV4-2 to TRBJ2-6; D ambiguous. This CDR3 contains 14 residues. Germline lookup yields CDR1 LGHNA and CDR2 YNFKEQ. Trimming stripped 3 bases from V and 1 base from J, with 4 bases between. Here the CDR3 reads CASSHESGANVLTF. Here the CDR3 DNA reads TGTGCCAGCAGCCATGAGTCTGGGGCCAACGTCCTGACTTTC.

The rearrangement joins TRBV3-1 (or the pseudogene TRBV3-2) to TRBJ2-7, with unresolved D. Germline V lookup: CDR1 LGHDT, CDR2 YNNKEL (reference sequence). The CDR3 sequence is 14 residues long. Trimming pared 3 bases from V and 2 bases from J, leaving 11 bases between. The DNA of the CDR3 is TGTGCCAGCAGCCAGGAATTTCAGGCCTACGAGCAGTACTTC. Amino acids: CASSQEFQAYEQYF.

V gene TRBV29-1 combines with J gene TRBJ1-2, with D perhaps TRBD1 (5 bases). Germline-derived CDR1 and CDR2 are SQVTM and ANQGSEA. The CDR3 has 13 residues. With 2 bases removed from V and 6 bases from J, the gap between germline ends came to 13 bases. The CDR3 spells CSVEQGGLHGYTF. CDR3 sequence (DNA): TGCAGCGTTGAACAGGGTGGTCTTCATGGCTACACCTTC.

The rearrangement joins TRBV29-1 to TRBJ2-2, with D possibly TRBD1 on 7 matching bases. Germline V gene sequence: CDR1 SQVTM, CDR2 ANQGSEA. V dropped 6 bases and J dropped 1 base, with 18 bases sitting between them. The CDR3 loop spans 16 amino acids. The CDR3 region has the DNA TGCAGCGTCAAGACACGACAGGGACTGAACACCGGGGAGCTGTTTTTT. It encodes CSVKTRQGLNTGELFF.

This chain links TRBV5-6 with TRBJ1-1; 8 nucleotides match TRBD1. The CDR3 consists of 17 residues. V shed 0 bases, J shed 13 bases, and the junction held 20 bases outside the gene matches. Germline V gene lookup returns CDR1 SGHDT and CDR2 YYEEEE. The CDR3 DNA sequence: TGTGCCAGCAGCTTGGGTTCAGGGGGCGTCCGTGTGGGGCTGGGTTTCTTT. It is translated as CASSLGSGGVRVGLGFF.

This rearrangement joins TRBV29-1 to TRBJ2-1; 9 positions match TRBD1. The V segment lost 7 bases and the J segment 0 bases; nucleotides outside the gene matches: 7. CDR1 is SQVTM, CDR2 ANQGSEA, per germline. CDR3 length: 15 residues. The CDR3 loop reads CSAVPGQGSYNEQFF. The DNA of the CDR3 is TGCAGCGCCGTCCCGGGACAGGGCTCCTACAATGAGCAGTTCTTC.

This clone was counted once. This chain connects TRBV27 to TRBJ1-1; D gene unclear. Germline V CDR1 and CDR2: MNHEY, SMNVEV (reference sequence). The V gene lost 6 bases and the J gene lost 1 base, with 12 bases spanning the gap. The CDR3 spans 14 residues. The CDR3 nucleotides read TGTGCCAGCAGCCTCGGGAGAGGGAACACTGAAGCTTTCTTT. Translation gives CASSLGRGNTEAFF.